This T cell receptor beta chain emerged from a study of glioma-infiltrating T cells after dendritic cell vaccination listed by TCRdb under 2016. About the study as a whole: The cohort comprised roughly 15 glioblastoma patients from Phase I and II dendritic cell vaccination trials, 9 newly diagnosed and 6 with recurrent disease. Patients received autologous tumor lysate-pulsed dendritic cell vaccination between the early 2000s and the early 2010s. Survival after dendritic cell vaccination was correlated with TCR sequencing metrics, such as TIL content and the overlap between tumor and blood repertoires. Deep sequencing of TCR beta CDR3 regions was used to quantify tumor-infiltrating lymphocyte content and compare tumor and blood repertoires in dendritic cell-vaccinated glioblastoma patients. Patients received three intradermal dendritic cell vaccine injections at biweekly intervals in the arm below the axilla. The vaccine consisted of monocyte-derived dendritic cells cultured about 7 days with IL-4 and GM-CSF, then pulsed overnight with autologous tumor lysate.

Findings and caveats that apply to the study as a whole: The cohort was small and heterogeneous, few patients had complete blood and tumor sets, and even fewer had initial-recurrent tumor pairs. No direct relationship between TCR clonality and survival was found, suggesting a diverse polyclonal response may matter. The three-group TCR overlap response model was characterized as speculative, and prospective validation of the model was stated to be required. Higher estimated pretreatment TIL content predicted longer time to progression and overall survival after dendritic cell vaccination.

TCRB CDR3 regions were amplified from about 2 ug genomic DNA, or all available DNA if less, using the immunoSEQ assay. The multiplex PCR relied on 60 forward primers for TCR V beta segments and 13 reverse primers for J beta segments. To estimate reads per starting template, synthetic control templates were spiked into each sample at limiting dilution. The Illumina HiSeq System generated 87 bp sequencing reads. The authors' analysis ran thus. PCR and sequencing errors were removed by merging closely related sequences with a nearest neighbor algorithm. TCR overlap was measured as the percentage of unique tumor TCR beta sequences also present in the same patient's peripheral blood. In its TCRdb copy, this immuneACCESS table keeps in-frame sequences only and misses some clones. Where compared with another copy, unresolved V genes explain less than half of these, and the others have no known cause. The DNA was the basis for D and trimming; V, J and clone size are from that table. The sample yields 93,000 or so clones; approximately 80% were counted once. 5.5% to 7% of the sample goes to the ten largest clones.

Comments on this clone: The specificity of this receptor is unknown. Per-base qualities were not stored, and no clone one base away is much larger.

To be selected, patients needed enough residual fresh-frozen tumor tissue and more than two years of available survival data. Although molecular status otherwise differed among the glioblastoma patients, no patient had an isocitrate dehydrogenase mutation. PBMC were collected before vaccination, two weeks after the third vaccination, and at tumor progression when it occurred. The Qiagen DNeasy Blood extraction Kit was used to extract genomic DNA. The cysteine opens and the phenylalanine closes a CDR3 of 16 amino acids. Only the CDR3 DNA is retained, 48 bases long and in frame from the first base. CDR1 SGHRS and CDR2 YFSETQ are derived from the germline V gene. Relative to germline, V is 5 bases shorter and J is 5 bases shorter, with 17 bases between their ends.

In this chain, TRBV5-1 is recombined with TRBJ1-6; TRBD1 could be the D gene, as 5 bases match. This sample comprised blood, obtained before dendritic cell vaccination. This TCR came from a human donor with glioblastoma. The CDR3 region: CASRPAGGGDNSPLHF. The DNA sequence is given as TGCGCCAGCAGACCGGCAGGCGGAGGGGATAATTCACCCCTCCACTTT. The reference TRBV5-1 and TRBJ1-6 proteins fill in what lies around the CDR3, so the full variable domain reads KAGVTQTPRYLIKTRGQQVTLSCSPISGHRSVSWYQQTPGQGLQFLFEYFSETQRNKGNFPGRFSGRQFSNSRSEMNVSTLELGDSALYLCASRPAGGGDNSPLHFGNGTRLTVT.